Each of the 9 T cell receptor beta chains below was sequenced from the same sample in a study of metastatic and nonmetastatic thyroid tumors. TCRdb ran MiXCR on the PCR reads. The sample yields approximately 38,000 clones, 25% to 30% seen once. No patient had received any treatment before thyroid surgery. The sequenced sample consisted of blood. The source is a male donor with papillary thyroid cancer or a benign thyroid nodule (not recorded which). Some clones in this sample may be carry-over from other donors' samples.

By frequency in the sample, this clone is medium-sized. The rearrangement joins TRBV6-5 to TRBJ2-6; 7 bases match TRBD1. Germline V CDR1 and CDR2: MNHEY, SVGAGI. The ends lost 6 bases at V and 1 base at J; junction bases unmatched: 12. This CDR3 spans 18 amino acids. The CDR3 region is CASSTTGVLRSGANVLTF. The DNA for the CDR3 is TGTGCCAGCAGCACAACAGGGGTCCTCCGGTCTGGGGCCAACGTCCTGACTTTC.

The chain combines TRBV5-1 with TRBJ1-2, with a possible D match to TRBD1 (5 bases). V was shortened by 5 bases and J by 1 base, with 18 bases between the two germline ends. The CDR3 is 16 amino acids. The germline V gene has CDR1 SGHRS and CDR2 YFSETQ. CDR3 sequence reads: CASRPQAGGNNYGYTF. The CDR3 DNA sequence: TGCGCCAGCAGACCCCAGGCGGGGGGGAATAACTATGGCTACACCTTC.

The V call is TRBV20-1, the J call TRBJ2-7; no clear D. Germline V gives CDR1 DFQATT, CDR2 SNEGSKA (reference sequence). The CDR3 spans 13 residues. CDR3 DNA: TGCGCCGGGTCAAGGGCGGTCTCCTACGAGCAGTACTTC. Its protein is CAGSRAVSYEQYF.

The rearrangement links TRBV12-3 or TRBV12-4 to TRBJ2-7; possibly TRBD2 for D (5 bases). The CDR3 consists of 12 residues. V lost 7 bases and J lost 0, with 7 bases in between. The CDR3 loop reads CASTGNSYEQYF. DNA for the CDR3: TGTGCCAGCACCGGGAACTCCTACGAGCAGTACTTC.

This clone has at least ten counts. The J gene is TRBJ2-7, the V gene TRBV14; tentative D call: TRBD1 (5 bases). Germline loops: CDR1 SGHDN, CDR2 FVKESK. V dropped 0 bases and J dropped 6 bases, with 9 bases sitting between them. The CDR3 is 13 residues long. CDR3 in DNA: TGTGCCAGCAGCCAAGAGGCCAGGGTCGAGCAGTACTTC. It encodes CASSQEARVEQYF.

Ten or more counts support this clone. J is TRBJ1-1 and V is TRBV5-1, with a weak D call TRBD1 (5 bases). CDR1 and CDR2 from the germline V gene are SGHRS and YFSETQ. V shed 0 bases and J shed 8 bases, with 5 bases lying between them. The CDR3 loop spans 11 amino acids. This CDR3 is CASSLGQEAFF. DNA of the CDR3: TGCGCCAGCAGCTTGGGACAGGAAGCTTTCTTT.

This clone turned up a few times. The chain has TRBV19 and TRBJ1-2, with a possible D match to TRBD1 (5 bases). The CDR3 sequence is 12 residues long. The ends were cut back, 4 bases at V and 6 bases at J, with 9 bases in the middle. Germline lookup yields CDR1 LNHDA and CDR2 SQIVND (reference sequence). The CDR3 DNA follows: TGTGCCAGTAGTAAGAGGGACGATGGCTACACCTTC. Translation: CASSKRDDGYTF.

Ten or more counts support this clone. This chain connects TRBV9 to TRBJ2-2; weak D call: TRBD2 (6 bases). Trimming cost V 1 base and J 6 bases, with 13 bases left between them. This CDR3 comprises 15 residues. The V gene's germline CDR1 is SGDLS and CDR2 YYNGEE. CDR3 nucleotide sequence: TGTGCCAGCAGCGTATCCCCGGAGGGCCCCGGGGAGCTGTTTTTT. It specifies CASSVSPEGPGELFF. The whole variable domain, remainder taken from reference TRBV9 and TRBJ2-2, is DSGVTQTPKHLITATGQRVTLRCSPRSGDLSVYWYQQSLDQGLQFLIQYYNGEERAKGNILERFSAQQFPDLHSELNLSSLELGDSALYFCASSVSPEGPGELFFGEGSRLTVL.

This chain links TRBV20-1 with TRBJ2-1, with 9 bases identical to TRBD1. Per the germline V gene, CDR1 is DFQATT and CDR2 is SNEGSKA (reference sequence). V lost 1 base and J lost 12; bases outside the gene matches: 10. The CDR3 is 14 amino acids. The CDR3 reads CSARVGTGFLGQFF. Written as DNA, the CDR3 is TGCAGTGCTAGAGTGGGGACAGGGTTTCTCGGGCAGTTCTTC.